The 18 T cell receptor beta chains below come from one sample, sequenced in a study of T cell changes during pregnancy in multiple sclerosis. The method was immunoSEQ multiplex PCR; TCRdb's version includes in-frame clones alone and lacks a portion of them. The sample shows about 55,000 clones, roughly 94% of them seen only once. The sequences come from CD8+ T cells from peripheral blood mononuclear cells, collected after pregnancy. These TCRs come from a female donor with multiple sclerosis, enrolled in a pregnancy study.

The rearrangement links TRBV7-6 to TRBJ2-2; 11 positions match TRBD2. Germline trimming cut 4 bases from V and 7 bases from J; bases unmatched to any gene: 17. The CDR3 length is 19 residues. The germline V gene has CDR1 SGHVS and CDR2 FNYEAQ. Here the CDR3 DNA reads TGTGCCAGCAGCTCCCCTGACGGAAATAGCGGGAGGGCCCACGGGGAGCTGTTTTTT. Protein sequence: CASSSPDGNSGRAHGELFF.

The genes are TRBV9 and TRBJ2-3, with 9 bases lining up with TRBD2. The CDR3 is 16 residues long. Trimming cost V 4 bases and J 6 bases; bases outside gene matches: 12. The V gene's germline CDR1 is SGDLS and CDR2 YYNGEE. The CDR3 loop reads CASSPRAGGPSDTQYF. Written as DNA, the CDR3 is TGTGCCAGCAGCCCCCGGGCGGGAGGGCCATCTGATACGCAGTATTTT. The variable domain in full, with the rest retrieved from reference TRBV9 and TRBJ2-3, is DSGVTQTPKHLITATGQRVTLRCSPRSGDLSVYWYQQSLDQGLQFLIQYYNGEERAKGNILERFSAQQFPDLHSELNLSSLELGDSALYFCASSPRAGGPSDTQYFGPGTRLTVL.

The rearrangement joins TRBV29-1 to TRBJ1-1, with a weak D call TRBD1 (5 bases). The CDR3 loop spans 16 amino acids. The germline V gene encodes CDR1 SQVTM and CDR2 ANQGSEA. Trimming shortened V by 0 bases and J by 0 bases, and 14 bases separated the two germline ends. As DNA, the CDR3 is TGCAGCGTTGAAGAGAGGCAGGGCTTCATGAACACTGAAGCTTTCTTT. This codes for CSVEERQGFMNTEAFF.

This sequence joins TRBV4-1 and TRBJ2-7, with D maybe TRBD1 (7 bases). The CDR3 is made up of 17 amino acids. Germline CDR1 is MGHRA and CDR2 is YSYEKL. Trimming shortened V by 1 base and J by 1 base, and 17 bases separated the two germline ends. The CDR3 reads CASSQARPGGISYEQYF. CDR3 DNA sequence: TGCGCCAGCAGCCAAGCTCGGCCAGGGGGGATTTCCTACGAGCAGTACTTC.

The chain carries TRBV29-1 and TRBJ1-2; the match to TRBD1 covers 7 bases. Trimming took 6 bases from V and 6 from J; bases not matched to a gene: 7. Germline CDR1 and CDR2: SQVTM and ANQGSEA. The CDR3 spans 12 residues. The CDR3 sequence: CSVVDRKDGYTF. In DNA, the CDR3 is TGCAGCGTGGTGGACAGGAAAGATGGCTACACCTTC.

This chain links TRBV28 with TRBJ1-1; 9 nucleotides agree with TRBD1. Germline values: CDR1 MDHEN, CDR2 SYDVKM. Trimming took 5 bases from V and 3 from J; bases not matched to a gene: 7. The CDR3 is 15 residues long. The CDR3, as DNA: TGTGCCAGCAGTGGCCGGACAGGGGTCGACACTGAAGCTTTCTTT. This encodes CASSGRTGVDTEAFF.

The J gene is TRBJ1-2, the V gene TRBV28; unclear D gene. The V gene lost 5 bases and the J gene lost 1 base, with 8 bases spanning the gap. The CDR3 is made up of 13 amino acids. Per germline, CDR1 MDHEN and CDR2 SYDVKM. CDR3 in amino acids: CASSPLSNYGYTF. The CDR3 nucleotides read TGTGCCAGCAGTCCCCTTAGTAACTATGGCTACACCTTC.

J is TRBJ2-3 and V is TRBV28; maybe TRBD1 (5 bases). The V end lost 6 bases, the J end lost 4 bases, and 11 bases lay between the germline ends. The CDR3 loop spans 13 amino acids. The germline gives CDR1 MDHEN, CDR2 SYDVKM. The DNA for the CDR3 is TGTGCCAGCAGAAACAGGACGGCAGATACGCAGTATTTT. Protein product: CASRNRTADTQYF.

The rearrangement links TRBV10-3 to TRBJ2-7, with 7 bases identical to TRBD1. V shed 5 bases, J shed 1 base, and the junction held 2 bases outside the gene matches. The CDR3 runs to 13 residues. Looked up from germline, CDR1 is ENHRY and CDR2 is SYGVKD. The CDR3 DNA reads TGTGCCATCAGTTCGGGACAGTCCTACGAGCAGTACTTC. This sequence encodes CAISSGQSYEQYF.

The chain has TRBV27 and TRBJ2-7; D is undetermined. Trimming pared 0 bases from V and 2 bases from J, leaving 5 bases between. The CDR3 sequence is 13 residues long. Looked up from germline, CDR1 is MNHEY and CDR2 is SMNVEV (reference sequence). CDR3 nucleotide sequence: TGTGCCAGCAGTTTATCCGGTCCCTACGAGCAGTACTTC. It codes for CASSLSGPYEQYF.

J is TRBJ2-7 and V is TRBV7-9, with TRBD2 as a possible D gene (7 bases). Germline lookup yields CDR1 SEHNR and CDR2 FQNEAQ (reference sequence). The V gene lost 3 bases and the J gene lost 2 bases, with 8 bases spanning the gap. CDR3 length: 13 amino acids. The DNA of the CDR3 is TGTGCCAGCAGCTTGGGGGGGCCCTACGAGCAGTACTTC. Translation: CASSLGGPYEQYF.

The sample holds one count of this clone. The chain joins TRBV10-1 to TRBJ2-1; 13 positions agree with TRBD2. CDR3 length: 18 residues. J was trimmed by 10 bases and V by 3 bases; bases with no gene match: 15. Germline-derived CDR1 and CDR2 are WNHNN and SYGVQD (reference sequence). The CDR3 nucleotides read TGCGCCAGCAGTGAAGGGACTAGCGGGGTCAGTACTTTCGGGGAGCAGTTCTTC. Its translation: CASSEGTSGVSTFGEQFF.

The chain is built from TRBV5-1 and TRBJ2-3, with 9 bases that match TRBD1. V was clipped by 3 bases and J by 6 bases; unmatched bases: 5. The germline V gene has CDR1 SGHRS and CDR2 YFSETQ. The CDR3 sequence is 14 residues long. The CDR3 protein is CASSSGQGFDTQYF. CDR3 DNA: TGCGCCAGCAGCTCGGGACAGGGTTTTGATACGCAGTATTTT.

The chain is built from TRBV7-3 and TRBJ2-1; 11 nucleotides match TRBD1. CDR3 size: 17 residues. From germline, CDR1 is SGHTA and CDR2 FQGTGA. V dropped 1 base and J dropped 7; count of bases not matched to a gene: 9. Here the CDR3 reads CASSLIPGTGGRNEQFF. The CDR3 DNA reads TGTGCCAGCAGCTTAATTCCCGGGACAGGGGGTAGGAATGAGCAGTTCTTC. The full variable domain, completed using reference TRBV7-3 and TRBJ2-1, is GAGVSQTPSNKVTEKGKYVELRCDPISGHTALYWYRQSLGQGPEFLIYFQGTGAADDSGLPNDRFFAVRPEGSVSTLKIQRTERGDSAVYLCASSLIPGTGGRNEQFFGPGTRLTVL.

The chain combines TRBV14 with TRBJ2-3; 8 bases are a match to TRBD2. The V and J ends lost 0 bases and 6 bases, in that order; junction bases with no gene match: 29. Germline V gene sequence: CDR1 SGHDN, CDR2 FVKESK. This CDR3 is built from 23 residues. The CDR3 reads CASSQDRSTRRAGGIVIRDTQYF. The CDR3 region has the DNA TGTGCCAGCAGCCAAGATCGGAGTACCCGTAGGGCGGGAGGTATAGTAATTCGCGATACGCAGTATTTT.

The chain carries TRBV11-1 and TRBJ2-7; D might be TRBD2 (6 bases). Trimming left V 3 bases short and J 2 bases short, with 14 bases between. CDR3 length: 15 residues. In germline, CDR1 is SGHAT, CDR2 FQDESV (reference sequence). For the CDR3, the DNA is TGTGCCAGCAGCTTTTTACGGGAGTCACCCTACGAGCAGTACTTC. Protein product: CASSFLRESPYEQYF. Full variable domain (rest looked up from reference TRBV11-1 and TRBJ2-7): EAEVAQSPRYKITEKSQAVAFWCDPISGHATLYWYRQILGQGPELLVQFQDESVVDDSQLPKDRFSAERLKGVDSTLKIQPAELGDSAMYLCASSFLRESPYEQYFGPGTRLTVT.

This sequence joins TRBV10-2 and TRBJ1-5, with 7 nucleotides matching TRBD1. With V trimmed by 8 bases and J by 4 bases, 5 bases remained unmatched. The CDR3 consists of 13 residues. In germline, CDR1 is WSHSY, CDR2 SAAADI. CDR3 bases: TGCGCCAGCGGGCAGGGGGTAAATCAGCCCCAGCATTTT. Translating gives CASGQGVNQPQHF.

The chain's CDR3 is CASSLALGQQETQYF. In DNA form, the CDR3 reads TGTGCCAGCAGCTTAGCCCTGGGACAGCAAGAGACCCAGTACTTC. The chain joins TRBV13 to TRBJ2-5; 7 bases align to TRBD1. With V trimmed by 1 base and J by 2 bases, 4 bases remained unmatched. Looked up from germline, CDR1 is PRHDT and CDR2 is FYEKMQ (reference sequence). The CDR3 totals 15 residues.